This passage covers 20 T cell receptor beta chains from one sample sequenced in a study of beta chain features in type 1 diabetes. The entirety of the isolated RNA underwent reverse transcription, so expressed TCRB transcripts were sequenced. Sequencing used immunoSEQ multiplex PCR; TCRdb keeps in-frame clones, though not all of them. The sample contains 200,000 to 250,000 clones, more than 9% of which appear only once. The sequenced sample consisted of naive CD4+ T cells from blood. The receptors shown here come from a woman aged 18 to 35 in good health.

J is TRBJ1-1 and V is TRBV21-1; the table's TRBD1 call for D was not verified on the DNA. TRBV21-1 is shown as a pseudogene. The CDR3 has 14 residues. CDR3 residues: CASSGPGQTTEAFF. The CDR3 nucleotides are TGTGCCAGCAGCGGACCGGGACAGACCACTGAAGCTTTCTTT.

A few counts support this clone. The DNA for the CDR3 is TGTGCCAGCAGCAAAGATGGGACTAGCCGCGATACGCAGTATTTT. This translates into CASSKDGTSRDTQYF. The chain is built from TRBV21-1 and TRBJ2-3; the table's D gene call, TRBD2, was not cross checked with the DNA. TRBV21-1 is described as a pseudogene. The CDR3 is 15 amino acids.

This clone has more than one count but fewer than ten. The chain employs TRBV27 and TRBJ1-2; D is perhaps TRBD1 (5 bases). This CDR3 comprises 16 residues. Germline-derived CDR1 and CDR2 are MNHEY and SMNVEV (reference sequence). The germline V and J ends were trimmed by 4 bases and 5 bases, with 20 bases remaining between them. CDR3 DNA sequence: TGTGCCAGCAGTTCTGGGGCCCCTTACCTGGGATATGGCTACACCTTC. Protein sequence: CASSSGAPYLGYGYTF.

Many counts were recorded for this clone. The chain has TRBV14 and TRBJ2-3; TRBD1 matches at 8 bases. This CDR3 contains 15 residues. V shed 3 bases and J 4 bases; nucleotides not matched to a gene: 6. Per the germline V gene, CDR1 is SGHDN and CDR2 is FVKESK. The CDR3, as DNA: TGTGCCAGCAGCCAGGGACAGGAGATCGCAGATACGCAGTATTTT. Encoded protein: CASSQGQEIADTQYF.

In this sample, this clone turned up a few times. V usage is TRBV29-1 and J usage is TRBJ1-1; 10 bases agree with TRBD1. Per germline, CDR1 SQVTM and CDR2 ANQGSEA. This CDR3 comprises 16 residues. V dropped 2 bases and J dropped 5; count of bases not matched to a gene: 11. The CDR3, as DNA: TGCAGCGTTGAAAACCAGGGGACAGGGGCGCGGACTGAAGCTTTCTTT. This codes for CSVENQGTGARTEAFF.

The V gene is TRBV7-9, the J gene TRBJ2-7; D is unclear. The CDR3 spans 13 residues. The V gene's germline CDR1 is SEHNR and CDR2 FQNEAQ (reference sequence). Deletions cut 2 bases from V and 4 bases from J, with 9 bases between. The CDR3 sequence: CASSLIFRYEQYF. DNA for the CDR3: TGTGCCAGCAGCTTAATATTTCGGTACGAGCAGTACTTC.

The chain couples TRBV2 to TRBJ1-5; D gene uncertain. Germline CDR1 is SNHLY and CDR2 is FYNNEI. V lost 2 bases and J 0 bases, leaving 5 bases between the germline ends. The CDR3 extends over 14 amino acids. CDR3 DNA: TGTGCCAGCAGTGAACGCAGTAGCAATCAGCCCCAGCATTTT. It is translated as CASSERSSNQPQHF.

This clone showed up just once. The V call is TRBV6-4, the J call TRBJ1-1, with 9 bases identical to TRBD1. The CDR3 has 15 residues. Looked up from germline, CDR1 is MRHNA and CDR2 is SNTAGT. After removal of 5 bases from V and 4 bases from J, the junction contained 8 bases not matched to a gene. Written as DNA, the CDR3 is TGTGCCAGCAGTCCCGGGACAGGGATGGCCACTGAAGCTTTCTTT. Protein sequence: CASSPGTGMATEAFF.

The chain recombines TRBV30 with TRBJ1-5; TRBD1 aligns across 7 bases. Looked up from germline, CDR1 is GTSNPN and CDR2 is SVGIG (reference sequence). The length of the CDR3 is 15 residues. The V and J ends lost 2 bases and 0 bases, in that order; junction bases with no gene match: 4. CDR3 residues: CAWSPRTGSNQPQHF. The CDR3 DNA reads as TGTGCCTGGAGTCCGAGGACAGGTAGCAATCAGCCCCAGCATTTT.

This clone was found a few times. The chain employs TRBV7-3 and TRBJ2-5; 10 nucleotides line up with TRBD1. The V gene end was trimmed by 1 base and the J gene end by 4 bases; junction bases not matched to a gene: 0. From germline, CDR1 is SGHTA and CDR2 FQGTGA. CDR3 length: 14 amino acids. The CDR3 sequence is CASSLRTGGETQYF. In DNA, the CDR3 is TGTGCCAGCAGCTTAAGGACAGGGGGAGAGACCCAGTACTTC.

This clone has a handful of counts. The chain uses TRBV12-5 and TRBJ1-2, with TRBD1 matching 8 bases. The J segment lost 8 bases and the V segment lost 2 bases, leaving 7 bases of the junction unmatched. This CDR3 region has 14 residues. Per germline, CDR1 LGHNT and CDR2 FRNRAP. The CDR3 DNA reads TGTGCTAGTGGTTTGTCCATGGACAGGGAAGGCTACACCTTC. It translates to CASGLSMDREGYTF.

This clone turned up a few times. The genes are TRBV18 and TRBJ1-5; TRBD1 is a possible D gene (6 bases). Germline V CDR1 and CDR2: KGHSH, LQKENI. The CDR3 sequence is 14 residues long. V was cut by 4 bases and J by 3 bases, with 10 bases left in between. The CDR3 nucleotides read TGTGCCAGCTCACAAGACAGGAACAATCAGCCCCAGCATTTT. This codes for CASSQDRNNQPQHF.

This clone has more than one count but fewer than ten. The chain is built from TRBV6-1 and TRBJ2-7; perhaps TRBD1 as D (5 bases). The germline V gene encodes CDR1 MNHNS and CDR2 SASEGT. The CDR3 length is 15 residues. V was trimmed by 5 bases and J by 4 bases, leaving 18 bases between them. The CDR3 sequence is CASSLEGAGIYEQYF. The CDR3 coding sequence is TGTGCCAGCAGTCTTGAAGGCGCAGGGATTTACGAGCAGTACTTC.

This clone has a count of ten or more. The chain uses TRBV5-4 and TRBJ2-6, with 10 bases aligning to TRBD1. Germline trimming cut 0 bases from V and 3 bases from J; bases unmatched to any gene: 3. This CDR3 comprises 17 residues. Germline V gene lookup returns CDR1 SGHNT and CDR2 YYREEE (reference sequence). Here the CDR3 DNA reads TGTGCCAGCAGCTTGGGACAGGGGGCTGGTGGGGCCAACGTCCTGACTTTC. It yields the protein CASSLGQGAGGANVLTF.

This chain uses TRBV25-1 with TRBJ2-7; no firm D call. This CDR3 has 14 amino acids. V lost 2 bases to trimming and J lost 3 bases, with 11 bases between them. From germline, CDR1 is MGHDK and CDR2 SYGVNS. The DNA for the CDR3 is TGTGCCAGCAGTGAACGCGCCGAGTTCTACGAGCAGTACTTC. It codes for CASSERAEFYEQYF.

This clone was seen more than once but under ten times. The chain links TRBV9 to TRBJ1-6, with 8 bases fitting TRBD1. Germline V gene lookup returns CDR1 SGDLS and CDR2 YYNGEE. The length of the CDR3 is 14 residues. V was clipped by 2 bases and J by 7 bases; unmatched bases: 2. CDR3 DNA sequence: TGTGCCAGCAGCGTGACAGGGGTGAATTCACCCCTCCACTTT. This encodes CASSVTGVNSPLHF.

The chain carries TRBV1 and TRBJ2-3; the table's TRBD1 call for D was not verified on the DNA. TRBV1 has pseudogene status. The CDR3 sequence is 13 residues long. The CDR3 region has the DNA TGCACCAGCAGCCGCAGGGATCCAGATACGCAGTATTTT. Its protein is CTSSRRDPDTQYF.

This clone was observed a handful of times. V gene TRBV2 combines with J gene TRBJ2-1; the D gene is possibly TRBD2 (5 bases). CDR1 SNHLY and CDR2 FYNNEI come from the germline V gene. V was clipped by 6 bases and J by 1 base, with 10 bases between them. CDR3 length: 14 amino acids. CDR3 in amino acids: CASSGIRSYNEQFF. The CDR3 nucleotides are TGTGCCAGCAGCGGGATTCGATCCTACAATGAGCAGTTCTTC.

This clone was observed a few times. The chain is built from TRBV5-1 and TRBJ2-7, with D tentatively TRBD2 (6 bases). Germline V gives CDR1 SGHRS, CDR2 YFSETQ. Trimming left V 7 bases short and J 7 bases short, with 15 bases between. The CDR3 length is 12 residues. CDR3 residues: CASGGTEKEQYF. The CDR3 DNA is TGCGCCAGCGGGGGGACGGAAAAAGAGCAGTACTTC.

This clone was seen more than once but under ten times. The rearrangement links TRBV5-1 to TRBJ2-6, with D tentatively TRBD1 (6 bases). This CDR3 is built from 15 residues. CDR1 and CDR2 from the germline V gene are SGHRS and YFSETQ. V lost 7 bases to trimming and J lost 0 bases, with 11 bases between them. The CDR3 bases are TGCGCCAGCCGGGACACAAGCTCTGGGGCCAACGTCCTGACTTTC. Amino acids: CASRDTSSGANVLTF. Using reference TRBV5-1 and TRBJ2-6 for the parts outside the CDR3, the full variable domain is KAGVTQTPRYLIKTRGQQVTLSCSPISGHRSVSWYQQTPGQGLQFLFEYFSETQRNKGNFPGRFSGRQFSNSRSEMNVSTLELGDSALYLCASRDTSSGANVLTFGAGSRLTVL.